This TCR beta chain comes out of a study of control samples from healthy donors and cancer patients. This CDR3 has 15 residues. The germline CDR1 and CDR2 sequences are SGHTA and FQGNSA. The V and J ends lost 0 bases and 8 bases respectively, with 13 bases between them. Some clones are missing from TCRdb's copy, which holds only in-frame ones; the method was immunoSEQ multiplex PCR. This table holds approximately 110,000 clones, roughly 90% found once. Sequencing was carried out using blood. This TCR was sampled from a woman aged 18-29 years in good health. This chain connects TRBV7-2 to TRBJ2-2, with D perhaps assigned TRBD1 or TRBD2 (5 bases each). This chain's CDR3 is CASSLAGAYRGELFF. CDR3 sequence (DNA): TGTGCCAGCAGCTTAGCCGGGGCTTATAGGGGGGAGCTGTTTTTT.